This T cell receptor beta chain was retrieved from a study of blood T cell repertoires in COVID-19 (dated by TCRdb to the early 2020s). Turning to the overall study: The collaborator samples originated in the United States, Italy and Spain and spanned the acute and convalescent phases of COVID-19. Deeply sampled blood TCRbeta repertoires from subjects exposed to, actively infected with, or recovered from COVID-19 were included in the dataset. Samples were obtained from the ongoing ImmuneRACE study (first 160 participants) and from 1,254 subjects provided by 6 global collaborators. HLA class I and class II types, where available, came from metadata supplied by the sample provider rather than from assay-based typing. The prospective study material was composed of cDNA or gDNA derived from T cells, B-cell-depleted T cells, or PBMCs. The sample metadata nearly always contained a de-identified subject ID, COVID-19 status, age in years and sex. The repertoires were released in a freely available public database intended as a resource for research on the immune response to SARS-CoV-2.

From the germline V gene, CDR1 is SGHTA and CDR2 is FQGNSA. Inclusive of the bounding cysteine and phenylalanine, the CDR3 is 14 residues long. The CDR3 DNA has 42 bases and is translated from base 1. Trimming removed 3 bases from V and 4 bases from J; the gene matches leave 3 bases unexplained. The immunoSEQ Assay, a bias-controlled multiplex PCR, was used to amplify TCRbeta CDR3 regions from genomic DNA. In the source study's methods: Within the assay, amplification of reference gene primers was used to estimate how many nucleated cells each sample contained. To quantify the absolute abundance of each unique TCRbeta CDR3 rearrangement, sequence reads were collapsed and filtered. For each sample, productive Simpson clonality was calculated as the square root of Simpson's diversity index across productive rearrangements. TCRdb re-hosts the immuneACCESS table, in-frame sequences only. Its copies lack some clones; in the studies checked, an unresolved V gene accounts for under half of them, and the cause for the rest is not known. V and J calls and clone size are copied from that table; D and trimming were computed from the DNA. The sample profile shows around 100,000 clones; 70% to 90% of them were found once. The top ten constitute under 2% of the sample.

The collaborating institutions used their own protocols to collect whole blood in K2EDTA tubes. Collaborator samples were shipped for TCRbeta analysis as frozen whole blood, isolated PBMCs, or DNA extracted from either sample type. A remark on this clone: There is no known antigen for this receptor. No much larger clone exists at a distance of one base, and base qualities are not known.

Study-wide conclusions, independent of this receptor: The amount of clinical and demographic metadata varied by source and participant and was provided uncurated.

Sequencing was done on a sample of peripheral blood. This clonotype was obtained from a man of 80 years or more with acute or convalescent COVID-19. The sequence links TRBV7-2 to TRBJ2-7, and TRBD2 matches 10 of the central bases. The CDR3 protein sequence reads: CASSFGTSDYEQYF. The nucleotide sequence reads TGTGCCAGCAGCTTTGGGACTAGCGATTACGAGCAGTACTTC.